This is a list of T cell receptor beta chains from one sample in a study of cytomegalovirus exposure and HLA in healthy donors. Assay: immunoSEQ multiplex PCR; the TCRdb copy retains only in-frame clones and omits some. The sample holds around 40,000 clones, roughly 87% seen once. Sequencing was performed on PBMCs. All receptors derive from a woman aged 35 to 49 in good health and CMV-seropositive. The CDR3 runs from the conserved cysteine through the conserved F or W. A D gene is named only where the DNA matches it firmly. Expanded clones get a size class; other rows say once, few or many, or leave the size out.

J	size	V	D	CDR3	DNA
TRBJ1-1	-	TRBV14	-	CASSQEMNTEAFF	TGTGCCAGCAGCCAGGAGATGAACACTGAAGCTTTCTTT
TRBJ2-6	once	TRBV7-9	-	CASSLFAGNSGANVLTF	TGTGCCAGCAGCTTATTTGCGGGGAACTCTGGGGCCAACGTCCTGACTTTC
TRBJ2-7	-	TRBV28	TRBD2	CLCKRLAGDEQYF	TGTTTGTGTAAGAGACTAGCGGGTGACGAGCAGTACTTC
TRBJ1-1	-	TRBV6-5	TRBD1	CASSYGTGGTEAFF	TGTGCCAGCAGTTACGGGACAGGGGGCACTGAAGCTTTCTTT
TRBJ2-5	-	TRBV6-1	TRBD1	CASSGGQGKGSETQYF	TGTGCCAGCAGTGGAGGACAGGGAAAAGGGTCAGAGACCCAGTACTTC
TRBJ2-7	-	TRBV19	-	CASSPGGHGYEQYF	TGTGCCAGTAGCCCCGGGGGGCACGGCTACGAGCAGTACTTC
TRBJ2-3	-	TRBV7-9	TRBD2	CASSSAGGTDTQYF	TGTGCCAGCAGCTCAGCGGGAGGGACAGATACGCAGTATTTT
TRBJ2-1	-	TRBV6-5	-	CASSEIRGHEQFF	TGTGCCAGCAGTGAAATCAGGGGTCATGAGCAGTTCTTC
TRBJ1-6	-	TRBV2	-	CASSVFMRKESPLHF	TGTGCCAGCAGCGTATTCATGAGAAAAGAGTCACCCCTCCACTTT
TRBJ2-1	-	TRBV5-1	-	CASSLGGGGEQFF	TGCGCCAGCAGCTTGGGGGGGGGCGGTGAGCAGTTCTTC
TRBJ2-3	few	TRBV4-1	TRBD1	CASSGPPGPTGPSTDTQYF	TGCGCCAGCAGCGGCCCCCCCGGCCCGACAGGGCCTAGCACAGATACGCAGTATTTT
TRBJ2-3	-	TRBV7-9	TRBD2	CASSRGSAGERTDTQYF	TGTGCCAGCAGCCGGGGGTCAGCGGGGGAGCGCACAGATACGCAGTATTTT
TRBJ2-1	-	TRBV19	TRBD2	CASSISGLAILPGNEQFF	TGTGCCAGTAGTATCTCGGGACTAGCCATATTACCAGGGAATGAGCAGTTCTTC
TRBJ2-5	-	TRBV29-1	-	CSVVFSGRETQYF	TGCAGCGTTGTCTTTAGCGGACGGGAGACCCAGTACTTC
TRBJ1-6	-	TRBV2	TRBD1	CASSAEQGQRSPLHF	TGTGCCAGCAGCGCCGAACAGGGGCAACGCTCACCCCTCCACTTT
TRBJ2-7	-	TRBV5-1	-	CASSFEGWNEQYF	TGCGCCAGCAGCTTTGAGGGATGGAACGAGCAGTACTTC
TRBJ2-7	-	TRBV6-1	TRBD1	CASREGGVYEQYF	TGTGCCAGCAGAGAAGGGGGCGTCTACGAGCAGTACTTC
TRBJ2-1	-	TRBV13	TRBD1	CASSQLDRDHNEQFF	TGTGCCAGCAGCCAACTGGACAGGGATCACAATGAGCAGTTCTTC
TRBJ1-5	-	TRBV19	-	CASSPEGMNQPQHF	TGTGCCAGCAGCCCGGAGGGTATGAATCAGCCCCAGCATTTT
TRBJ2-3	-	TRBV15	-	CATSGRDSKEDTQYF	TGTGCCACCAGCGGCCGGGACTCGAAGGAAGATACGCAGTATTTT
TRBJ2-4	-	TRBV4-2	TRBD1	CASSQERGLGSNIQYF	TGTGCCAGCAGCCAAGAAAGGGGGCTAGGATCGAACATTCAGTACTTC
TRBJ2-7	-	TRBV6-1	-	CASSYLRSPYEQYF	TGTGCCAGCAGTTATTTGAGGTCCCCGTACGAGCAGTACTTC
TRBJ1-2	-	TRBV20-1	-	CSAPPGSGYTF	TGCAGTGCTCCCCCGGGGAGCGGCTACACCTTC
TRBJ2-7	-	TRBV5-1	-	CASKGEAYEQYF	TGCGCCAGCAAAGGGGAGGCCTACGAGCAGTACTTC
TRBJ1-1	-	TRBV6-6	-	CASSRSGGNTEAFF	TGTGCCAGCTCCCGCTCGGGAGGCAATACTGAAGCTTTCTTT
TRBJ1-2	-	TRBV19	TRBD1	CASSIGLRGRGNGYTF	TGTGCCAGTAGTATAGGTTTGAGGGGCAGGGGGAACGGCTACACCTTC
TRBJ1-2	once	TRBV29-1	-	CSVEIGASGYTF	TGCAGCGTTGAAATAGGAGCCAGCGGCTACACCTTC
TRBJ1-1	-	TRBV18	TRBD1	CASSPTGDTEAFF	TGTGCCAGCTCACCAACAGGGGACACTGAAGCTTTCTTT
TRBJ2-7	-	TRBV5-6	TRBD1	CASSPGTGEYEQYF	TGTGCCAGCAGCCCCGGGACAGGGGAGTACGAGCAGTACTTC
TRBJ2-7	-	TRBV6-1	TRBD1	CASSDDRVTGEQYF	TGTGCCAGCAGTGACGACAGGGTAACGGGCGAGCAGTACTTC
TRBJ2-5	-	TRBV5-6	-	CASSLNRSPRETQYF	TGTGCCAGCAGCTTGAATCGGTCCCCCCGGGAGACCCAGTACTTC
TRBJ2-2	-	TRBV4-1	TRBD1	CASTKGTGYTGELFF	TGCGCCAGCACAAAGGGGACAGGGTACACCGGGGAGCTGTTTTTT
TRBJ2-2	few	TRBV29-1	-	CSVEEVAGELFF	TGCAGCGTTGAGGAGGTAGCCGGGGAGCTGTTTTTT
TRBJ1-1	-	TRBV18	-	CASSPPNIGRDTEAFF	TGTGCCAGCTCACCACCCAACATCGGGAGAGACACTGAAGCTTTCTTT
TRBJ1-1	-	TRBV6-6	TRBD1	CASRSTGGTEAFF	TGTGCCAGCAGGTCGACAGGGGGGACTGAAGCTTTCTTT
TRBJ2-7	-	TRBV2	-	CASREGSYEQYF	TGTGCCAGCAGGGAAGGAAGCTACGAGCAGTACTTC
TRBJ2-2	-	TRBV28	TRBD2	CASSLPTSGPNTGELFF	TGTGCCAGCAGTTTACCCACTAGCGGTCCGAACACCGGGGAGCTGTTTTTT
TRBJ1-1	-	TRBV5-4	-	CASSYYAGTEAFF	TGTGCCAGCAGCTACTATGCCGGTACTGAAGCTTTCTTT
TRBJ2-3	-	TRBV19	TRBD2	CASSMASGGRDTQYF	TGTGCCAGTAGTATGGCTAGCGGGGGGCGAGATACGCAGTATTTT
TRBJ2-7	few	TRBV5-1	TRBD1	CASSWTGAYEQYF	TGCGCCAGCAGCTGGACAGGGGCCTACGAGCAGTACTTC
TRBJ2-5	-	TRBV2	TRBD2	CARSLGTSGRETQYF	TGTGCCCGCAGCCTTGGGACTAGCGGGAGGGAGACCCAGTACTTC
TRBJ1-1	-	TRBV2	TRBD1	CASNRQGARNTEAFF	TGTGCCAGCAATAGACAGGGGGCACGGAACACTGAAGCTTTCTTT
TRBJ2-2	-	TRBV19	-	CASSLGPNTGELFF	TGTGCCAGTAGTTTGGGCCCGAACACCGGGGAGCTGTTTTTT
TRBJ2-1	-	TRBV10-3	TRBD2	CAVRGNGLAGGLGNEQFF	TGTGCCGTAAGGGGGAACGGACTAGCGGGGGGCCTTGGCAATGAGCAGTTCTTC
TRBJ1-6	-	TRBV7-9	-	CASSLSLSGNSPLHF	TGTGCCAGCAGCTTAAGCCTCTCAGGGAATTCACCCCTCCACTTT
TRBJ1-5	-	TRBV4-1	-	CASSQKGGGNQPQHF	TGCGCCAGCAGCCAAAAGGGAGGGGGAAATCAGCCCCAGCATTTT
TRBJ2-5	-	TRBV10-3	TRBD1	CAISQGQGTETQYF	TGTGCCATCAGCCAGGGACAGGGGACGGAGACCCAGTACTTC
TRBJ1-1	-	TRBV5-1	TRBD1	CASSLGQGATEAFF	TGCGCCAGCAGCTTGGGACAGGGGGCCACTGAAGCTTTCTTT